These 19 T cell receptor beta chains were all obtained from the same sample, sequenced in a study of blood T cell repertoires in COVID-19. Using immunoSEQ multiplex PCR, the repertoire was profiled, and TCRdb retains in-frame clones only, with some absent. This table has about 160,000 clones, around 84% appearing once. Sequenced: peripheral blood. All receptors derive from a man aged 40-49 years with acute or convalescent COVID-19.

J is TRBJ1-1 and V is TRBV19; D might be TRBD1 (5 bases). In germline, CDR1 is LNHDA, CDR2 SQIVND (reference sequence). CDR3 size: 15 residues. Deletions cut 9 bases from V and 0 bases from J, with 17 bases between. The CDR3, as DNA: TGTGCCAGCTTAACAGGCGCCCCCATGAACACTGAAGCTTTCTTT. This sequence encodes CASLTGAPMNTEAFF.

V usage is TRBV9 and J usage is TRBJ1-2; weak D call: TRBD1 (5 bases). The CDR3 length is 15 residues. Per germline, CDR1 SGDLS and CDR2 YYNGEE. V gave up 4 bases and J gave up 2 bases, with 15 bases separating them. DNA of the CDR3: TGTGCCAGCAGCCCTTGGACAAGCCCAAACTATGGCTACACCTTC. Its translation: CASSPWTSPNYGYTF.

The V and J genes are TRBV7-3 and TRBJ2-3, with no clear D. V was trimmed by 4 bases and J by 3 bases, leaving 17 bases between them. Germline-derived CDR1 and CDR2 are SGHTA and FQGTGA. There are 16 residues in the CDR3. The CDR3 nucleotides read TGTGCCAGCAGCTCAAGACCCTCGGCTAGAACAGATACGCAGTATTTT. Its translation: CASSSRPSARTDTQYF.

This clone was counted a few times. V usage is TRBV28 and J usage is TRBJ2-1; D ambiguous. Germline-derived CDR1 and CDR2 are MDHEN and SYDVKM. The CDR3 spans 12 residues. The germline V and J ends were trimmed by 1 base and 5 bases, with 3 bases remaining between them. The CDR3 coding sequence is TGTGCCAGCAGTTTATTAAACAATGAGCAGTTCTTC. This translates into CASSLLNNEQFF.

This chain links TRBV30 with TRBJ1-2; unclear D gene. This CDR3 is built from 12 residues. Germline V CDR1 and CDR2: GTSNPN, SVGIG (reference sequence). Trimming took off 2 bases at V and 7 bases at J, with 11 bases between the two ends. The CDR3 loop reads CAWSPGSAGYTF. Here the CDR3 DNA reads TGTGCCTGGAGTCCGGGGTCGGCTGGCTACACCTTC. Supplemented by reference TRBV30 and TRBJ1-2, the full variable domain reads SQTIHQWPATLVQPVGSPLSLECTVEGTSNPNLYWYRQAAGRGLQLLFYSVGIGQISSEVPQNLSASRPQDRQFILSSKKLLLSDSGFYLCAWSPGSAGYTFGSGTRLTVV.

This clone was seen just once. The J gene is TRBJ2-1, the V gene TRBV5-1; 14 bases are a match to TRBD2. The CDR3 is 15 amino acids. V was clipped by 7 bases and J by 8 bases; unmatched bases: 8. The germline gives CDR1 SGHRS, CDR2 YFSETQ. This chain's CDR3 is CASADGTSGGHEQFF. CDR3 nucleotides: TGCGCCAGCGCTGATGGGACTAGCGGGGGACATGAGCAGTTCTTC. The entire variable domain, with the rest obtained from reference TRBV5-1 and TRBJ2-1, is as follows: KAGVTQTPRYLIKTRGQQVTLSCSPISGHRSVSWYQQTPGQGLQFLFEYFSETQRNKGNFPGRFSGRQFSNSRSEMNVSTLELGDSALYLCASADGTSGGHEQFFGPGTRLTVL.

This clone was seen a single time. The chain has TRBV6-1 and TRBJ2-2, with no clear D. CDR3 length: 13 residues. The germline gives CDR1 MNHNS, CDR2 SASEGT. V was trimmed by 1 base and J by 5 bases, leaving 5 bases between them. The CDR3 sequence is CASSEVETGELFF. CDR3 nucleotides: TGTGCCAGCAGTGAAGTAGAAACCGGGGAGCTGTTTTTT.

The V gene is TRBV9, the J gene TRBJ1-1; D is undetermined. This CDR3 is 15 amino acids long. Germline CDR1 is SGDLS and CDR2 is YYNGEE. V lost 0 bases to trimming and J lost 5 bases, with 14 bases between them. As DNA, the CDR3 is TGTGCCAGCAGCGTAGGAGGAGGTCCGGGGACTGAAGCTTTCTTT. Amino acids: CASSVGGGPGTEAFF.

This sequence joins TRBV2 and TRBJ2-5, with a tentative D call TRBD1 (6 bases). Germline-derived CDR1 and CDR2 are SNHLY and FYNNEI. Trimming cost V 6 bases and J 6 bases, with 20 bases left between them. There are 15 residues in the CDR3. CDR3 sequence: CASSLWLQGTKTQYF. CDR3 DNA: TGTGCCAGCAGCTTATGGCTACAGGGTACGAAGACCCAGTACTTC.

The rearrangement joins TRBV2 to TRBJ1-1, with 7 bases that match TRBD1. Germline V lookup: CDR1 SNHLY, CDR2 FYNNEI. There are 16 residues in the CDR3. Unmatched junction bases numbered 14, after V lost 5 bases and J lost 5 bases. The CDR3 nucleotides read TGTGCCAGCAGTACCTTACAGGGGATCGGCGGAACTGAAGCTTTCTTT. This translates into CASSTLQGIGGTEAFF.

This rearrangement joins TRBV28 to TRBJ1-1, with 12 bases that match TRBD1. Germline CDR1 reads MDHEN; CDR2 reads SYDVKM. With 9 bases clipped from V and 1 base from J, the junction kept 6 bases outside the gene matches. The CDR3 spans 15 residues. CDR3 nucleotides: TGTGCCAGTTGTTCGGGACAGGGGGCGAACACTGAAGCTTTCTTT. This codes for CASCSGQGANTEAFF.

This chain joins TRBV2 and TRBJ1-4, with 10 bases matching TRBD1. In germline, CDR1 is SNHLY, CDR2 FYNNEI. CDR3 length: 14 residues. J lost 6 bases, V lost 6 bases, and 4 bases had no gene match. CDR3 region: CASRAGTGDEKLFF. CDR3 nucleotide sequence: TGTGCCAGCAGAGCCGGGACAGGGGATGAAAAACTGTTTTTT. The full variable domain, completed using reference TRBV2 and TRBJ1-4, is EPEVTQTPSHQVTQMGQEVILRCVPISNHLYFYWYRQILGQKVEFLVSFYNNEISEKSEIFDDQFSVERPDGSNFTLKIRSTKLEDSAMYFCASRAGTGDEKLFFGSGTQLSVL.

V and J are TRBV6-4 and TRBJ2-7; possibly TRBD2 for D (5 bases). The CDR3 spans 18 residues. CDR1 and CDR2 (germline): MRHNA, SNTAGT. V gave up 2 bases and J gave up 0 bases, with 20 bases separating them. The CDR3 nucleotides read TGTGCCAGCAGTGACACAAATACTAGGTCCCTCGACTCCTACGAGCAGTACTTC. Translating gives CASSDTNTRSLDSYEQYF.

This clone was seen once. V usage is TRBV7-9 and J usage is TRBJ1-1; D gene ambiguous. The V end was cut by 7 bases, the J end by 4 bases, with 22 bases between. This CDR3 is 16 amino acids long. Per the germline V gene, CDR1 is SEHNR and CDR2 is FQNEAQ (reference sequence). The CDR3 DNA sequence: TGTGCCAGCACCAGAGGAAAGGACGGGGTCCGCACTGAAGCTTTCTTT. Encoded protein: CASTRGKDGVRTEAFF.

The rearrangement uses TRBV19 and TRBJ2-2, with 15 bases that match TRBD2. This CDR3 is 16 amino acids long. With V trimmed by 5 bases and J by 7 bases, 5 bases remained unmatched. Germline V gives CDR1 LNHDA, CDR2 SQIVND (reference sequence). CDR3 loop: CASSEGLAGGGGELFF. The CDR3 nucleotides are TGTGCCAGTAGTGAGGGACTAGCGGGGGGCGGCGGGGAGCTGTTTTTT.

V gene TRBV28 combines with J gene TRBJ1-2; D not resolved. The V gene lost 6 bases and the J gene lost 6 bases, with 20 bases spanning the gap. The CDR3 totals 15 residues. Germline CDR1 reads MDHEN; CDR2 reads SYDVKM. The CDR3: CASSPSSGSPDGYTF. The CDR3 bases are TGTGCCAGCAGCCCTAGTTCGGGGTCACCGGATGGCTACACCTTC.

The chain is built from TRBV6-2 or TRBV6-3 and TRBJ1-2; maybe TRBD1 (5 bases). CDR1 is MNHEY, CDR2 SVGEGT, per germline. The CDR3 consists of 13 residues. The V end was cut by 6 bases, the J end by 2 bases, with 10 bases between. DNA for the CDR3: TGTGCCAGCAGCCGGGGCCGCAACTATGGCTACACCTTC. Encoded protein: CASSRGRNYGYTF.

CDR3 nucleotide sequence: TGTGCCAGCAGTTTAGGCAAGCGGGGGAGCGCGTTCTTC. Protein product: CASSLGKRGSAFF. The chain is built from TRBV28 and TRBJ2-1, with 8 bases matching TRBD2. Germline-derived CDR1 and CDR2 are MDHEN and SYDVKM. The CDR3 has 13 residues. The V segment lost 2 bases and the J segment 15 bases; nucleotides outside the gene matches: 9.

This clone has only one observation. V and J are TRBV7-3 and TRBJ2-2, with TRBD1 as a possible D gene (6 bases). CDR1 and CDR2 from the germline V gene are SGHTA and FQGTGA. The CDR3 loop spans 14 amino acids. The V end was cut by 6 bases, the J end by 0 bases, with 8 bases between. This CDR3 is CASSAGANTGELFF. The CDR3 DNA reads as TGTGCCAGCAGTGCAGGGGCGAACACCGGGGAGCTGTTTTTT.